Included here is one T cell receptor beta chain sequence, with context. Its antigen is unidentified. These data originate in a study of graft-versus-host responses after intestinal transplantation. This CDR3 contains 14 residues. Germline loops: CDR1 SGHDT, CDR2 YYEEEE. The V and J ends lost 0 bases and 0 bases respectively, with 6 bases between them. Clones were sequenced by immunoSEQ multiplex PCR, and TCRdb holds only the in-frame ones, with some missing. The sample records 70,000 to 75,000 clones, roughly 90% being singletons. General observations from the study: Patients with graft-donor T cell macrochimerism had high graft-versus-host to host-versus-graft clonal ratios in allografts. Marrow from the recipient contained GvH clones, some of which had appeared first in ileum or blood.

The source was unstimulated CD8+ T cells sorted from spleen or lymph node cells, collected before intestinal transplant. The rearrangement joins TRBV5-6 to TRBJ1-1, with D hard to call. The receptor's source is a human donor who received an intestinal transplant. CDR3 in amino acids: CASSLGQMNTEAFF. The CDR3 DNA reads as TGTGCCAGCAGCTTGGGGCAGATGAACACTGAAGCTTTCTTT.